This TCR beta chain was identified during a study of T cell changes during pregnancy in multiple sclerosis. The data were produced by immunoSEQ multiplex PCR, yet TCRdb's version contains in-frame clones alone and is incomplete. The sample includes roughly 71,000 clones, around 90% of them seen just once. The CDR3 has 14 amino acids. The V and J ends lost 3 bases and 5 bases respectively, with 14 bases between them. Germline-derived CDR1 and CDR2 are SGDLS and YYNGEE. The origin of this receptor is a female donor in good health, enrolled as a control in a pregnancy study. The chain combines TRBV9 with TRBJ2-5; perhaps TRBD2 as D (6 bases). The starting material was peripheral blood, obtained in the first trimester of pregnancy. CDR3 sequence (DNA): TGTGCCAGCAGCGCCGGGGGAGCCCCGGAGACCCAGTACTTC. Amino acids: CASSAGGAPETQYF.